Listed below are T cell receptor beta chains from one sample, sequenced in a study of blood T cell repertoires in COVID-19. Produced via immunoSEQ multiplex PCR; TCRdb's table is partial and in-frame only. The sample holds some 190,000 clones, 65% to 85% seen once. The sequenced sample consisted of PBMCs or T cells enriched from blood (not recorded which). Every receptor here comes from a woman aged 25-40 years who had recovered from COVID-19. Each CDR3 is given with its conserved first and last residue. A D gene is named only where the DNA matches it firmly. Clone size is stated in some rows and not others, as once, few, many or a class when expanded.

TRBD2	TRBV7-9	few	TRBJ2-7	CASSSGLAGGYF	TGTGCCAGCAGCTCGGGACTAGCGGGAGGGTACTTC
-	TRBV28	-	TRBJ2-2	CASSPPGVGTGELFF	TGTGCCAGCAGTCCCCCGGGGGTGGGCACCGGGGAGCTGTTTTTT
TRBD1	TRBV4-1	once	TRBJ1-5	CASSRLDRAGNQPQHF	TGCGCCAGCAGTCGATTGGACAGGGCGGGCAATCAGCCCCAGCATTTT
TRBD1	TRBV5-4	-	TRBJ1-2	CASSPTGALTRGYTF	TGTGCCAGCAGCCCTACAGGGGCCCTCACCCGCGGCTACACCTTC
-	TRBV7-2	-	TRBJ2-1	CASSLAGWAGSSYNEQFF	TGTGCCAGCAGCTTAGCTGGGTGGGCCGGGAGCTCCTACAATGAGCAGTTCTTC
-	TRBV7-8	-	TRBJ2-7	CASSLGGPYEQYF	TGTGCCAGCAGCTTAGGGGGGCCCTACGAGCAGTACTTC
-	TRBV6-5	once	TRBJ2-3	CASAYSPPDTQYF	TGTGCCAGCGCCTACAGCCCTCCAGATACGCAGTATTTT
TRBD1	TRBV9	-	TRBJ2-7	CASSRLGQGWYEQYF	TGTGCCAGCAGCCGCCTTGGACAGGGATGGTACGAGCAGTACTTC
-	TRBV28	-	TRBJ2-7	CASSLPAGTDSSYEQYF	TGTGCCAGCAGCCTGCCGGCAGGAACGGATAGCTCCTACGAGCAGTACTTC
-	TRBV20-1	-	TRBJ2-7	CSASSKAHHEQYF	TGCAGTGCTAGTTCCAAAGCTCACCACGAGCAGTACTTC
TRBD2	TRBV6-2/TRBV6-3	once	TRBJ2-5	CASSYSILAEETQYF	TGTGCCAGCAGTTACTCGATACTAGCGGAAGAGACCCAGTACTTC
-	TRBV19	-	TRBJ2-3	CASSHPRSGTSTDTQYF	TGTGCCAGTAGTCACCCCAGGAGCGGAACTAGCACAGATACGCAGTATTTT
TRBD2	TRBV5-1	once	TRBJ2-5	CASSGAGGGTGEETQYF	TGCGCCAGCAGCGGCGCGGGCGGGGGGACCGGTGAGGAGACCCAGTACTTC
-	TRBV7-8	-	TRBJ1-5	CASRRAGREGQPQHF	TGTGCCAGCAGGAGGGCCGGACGCGAGGGACAGCCCCAGCATTTT
-	TRBV11-3	once	TRBJ2-5	CASSARPGSQETQYF	TGTGCCAGCAGCGCCCGTCCGGGATCCCAAGAGACCCAGTACTTC
-	TRBV27	-	TRBJ2-7	CASSRAALKPYEQYF	TGTGCCAGCAGCAGGGCCGCCCTAAAACCCTACGAGCAGTACTTC
-	TRBV5-1	-	TRBJ1-1	CASSLIRGTEAFF	TGCGCCAGCAGCTTGATCAGGGGTACTGAAGCTTTCTTT
-	TRBV11-3	-	TRBJ1-1	CASSLGAMNTEAFF	TGTGCCAGCAGCTTGGGGGCCATGAACACTGAAGCTTTCTTT
-	TRBV5-1	-	TRBJ2-5	CASSFGQYQETQYF	TGCGCCAGCAGCTTCGGACAGTACCAAGAGACCCAGTACTTC
TRBD1	TRBV28	-	TRBJ1-2	CASSLGGTDYGYTF	TGTGCCAGCAGTTTAGGTGGGACAGACTATGGCTACACCTTC
-	TRBV7-8	-	TRBJ1-2	CASSLAGGFGYTF	TGTGCCAGCAGCTTAGCCGGGGGGTTTGGCTACACCTTC
-	TRBV18	-	TRBJ1-1	CASSPKGDMNTEAFF	TGTGCCAGCTCACCTAAGGGGGATATGAACACTGAAGCTTTCTTT
-	TRBV21-1	-	TRBJ1-5	CASSDCGGKYQPQHF	TGTGCCAGCAGTGACTGTGGGGGGAAATATCAGCCCCAGCATTTT
-	TRBV6-5	-	TRBJ2-7	CASSQGIATYEQYF	TGTGCCAGCAGTCAGGGTATCGCGACCTACGAGCAGTACTTC
TRBD2	TRBV7-2	-	TRBJ2-1	CASSSGTSSYNEQFF	TGTGCCAGCAGCTCCGGGACTAGCTCCTACAATGAGCAGTTCTTC
TRBD2	TRBV24-1	-	TRBJ2-1	CATSDLPGVAGGRGEQFF	TGTGCCACCAGTGATTTGCCCGGGGTAGCGGGAGGGCGGGGTGAGCAGTTCTTC
-	TRBV3-1/TRBV3-2	-	TRBJ2-1	CASSQSGSSYNEQFF	TGTGCCAGCAGCCAAAGCGGTAGCTCCTACAATGAGCAGTTCTTC
-	TRBV21-1	-	TRBJ2-7	CATQILADSYEQYF	TGTGCCACCCAGATTCTAGCGGACTCCTACGAGCAGTACTTC
-	TRBV19	-	TRBJ1-1	CASSLERAGRAFF	TGTGCCAGTAGCCTGGAGAGGGCCGGGAGAGCTTTCTTT
-	TRBV5-8	-	TRBJ1-2	CASSFVSRGTYGYTF	TGTGCCAGCAGCTTCGTCTCTCGGGGGACTTATGGCTACACCTTC
TRBD1	TRBV28	few	TRBJ1-2	CASSSWGQGANSYTF	TGTGCCAGCAGTTCCTGGGGACAGGGGGCGAATAGCTACACCTTC